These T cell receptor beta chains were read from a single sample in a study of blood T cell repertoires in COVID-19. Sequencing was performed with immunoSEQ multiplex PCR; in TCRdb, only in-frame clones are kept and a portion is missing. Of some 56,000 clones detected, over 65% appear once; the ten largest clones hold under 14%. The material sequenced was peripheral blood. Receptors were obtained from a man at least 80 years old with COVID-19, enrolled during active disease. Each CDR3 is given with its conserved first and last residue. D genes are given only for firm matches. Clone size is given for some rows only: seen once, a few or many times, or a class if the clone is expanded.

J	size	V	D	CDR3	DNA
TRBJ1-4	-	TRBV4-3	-	CASSRTGSEIDVNEKLFF	TGCGCCAGCAGCCGTACAGGGTCTGAGATTGATGTTAATGAAAAACTGTTTTTT
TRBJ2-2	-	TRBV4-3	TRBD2	CASSHPGTSGRAGELFF	TGCGCCAGCAGCCACCCGGGGACTAGCGGGAGGGCGGGGGAGCTGTTTTTT
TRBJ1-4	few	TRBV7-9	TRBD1	CASSLAAGGYEKLFF	TGTGCCAGCAGCTTAGCTGCAGGGGGTTACGAAAAACTGTTTTTT
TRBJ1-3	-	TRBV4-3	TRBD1	CASSQDDGQGNTIYF	TGCGCCAGCAGCCAAGATGACGGACAGGGTAACACCATATATTTT
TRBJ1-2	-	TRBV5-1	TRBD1	CASSSGTAQGGYTF	TGCGCCAGCAGCTCAGGGACAGCCCAGGGAGGCTACACCTTC
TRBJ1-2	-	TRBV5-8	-	CASNNRVRGYTF	TGTGCCAGCAATAACAGGGTACGCGGCTACACCTTC
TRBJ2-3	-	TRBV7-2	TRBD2	CASSLDVSGRADTQYF	TGTGCCAGCAGCTTAGATGTTAGCGGGAGAGCAGATACGCAGTATTTT
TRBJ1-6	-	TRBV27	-	CASRSQGLLHF	TGTGCCAGCAGGTCACAGGGCCTACTCCACTTT
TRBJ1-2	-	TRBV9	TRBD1	CASSGGQGHYGYTF	TGTGCCAGCAGCGGGGGACAGGGCCACTATGGCTACACCTTC
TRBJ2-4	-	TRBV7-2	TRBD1	CASSLSGGLVAKNIQYF	TGTGCCAGCAGCTTATCAGGGGGCTTGGTAGCCAAAAACATTCAGTACTTC
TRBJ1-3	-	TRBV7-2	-	CASSLVGPGNTIYF	TGTGCCAGCAGCTTAGTTGGGCCTGGAAACACCATATATTTT
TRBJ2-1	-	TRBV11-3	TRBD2	CASSLGPGLADSYNEQFF	TGTGCCAGCAGCTTAGGCCCGGGACTAGCGGACTCCTACAATGAGCAGTTCTTC
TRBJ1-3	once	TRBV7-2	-	CASSLVQHSGNTIYF	TGTGCCAGCAGCTTAGTACAGCACTCTGGAAACACCATATATTTT
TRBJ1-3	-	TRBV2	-	CASSRSNFNTIYF	TGTGCCAGCAGTAGGAGTAACTTTAACACCATATATTTT
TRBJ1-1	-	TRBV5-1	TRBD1	CASSSRQGLNTEAFF	TGCGCCAGCAGCTCTCGACAGGGGTTGAACACTGAAGCTTTCTTT
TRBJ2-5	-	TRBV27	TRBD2	CASSLSGRQQETQYF	TGTGCCAGCAGCTTGAGCGGGAGACAACAAGAGACCCAGTACTTC
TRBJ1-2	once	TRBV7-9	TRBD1	CASSLEGGGGYTF	TGTGCCAGCAGCTTAGAAGGGGGCGGAGGCTACACCTTC
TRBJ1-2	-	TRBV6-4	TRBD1	CASSEGGGQAYGYTF	TGTGCCAGCAGTGAAGGAGGGGGACAGGCCTATGGCTACACCTTC
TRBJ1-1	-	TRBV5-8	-	CASSFRGGDTEAFF	TGTGCCAGCAGCTTCCGGGGAGGGGACACTGAAGCTTTCTTT
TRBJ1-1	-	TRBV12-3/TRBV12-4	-	CASSYTGRTEAFF	TGTGCCAGCAGCTATACAGGGAGAACTGAAGCTTTCTTT
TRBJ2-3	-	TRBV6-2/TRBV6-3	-	CASSYGQSHAADTQYF	TGTGCCAGCAGTTATGGGCAGTCTCACGCCGCAGATACGCAGTATTTT
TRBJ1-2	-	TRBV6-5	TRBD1	CASTPDRGPYGYTF	TGTGCCAGCACCCCGGACAGGGGCCCTTATGGCTACACCTTC
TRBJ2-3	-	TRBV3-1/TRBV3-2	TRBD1	CASSQGQGSTDTQYF	TGTGCCAGCAGTCAGGGACAGGGTAGCACAGATACGCAGTATTTT
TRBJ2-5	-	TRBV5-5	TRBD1	CASSLGQGWQETQYF	TGTGCCAGCAGCTTAGGACAGGGCTGGCAAGAGACCCAGTACTTC
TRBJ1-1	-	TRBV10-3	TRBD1	CAIRGDRGNTEAFF	TGTGCCATCAGGGGGGACAGGGGGAACACTGAAGCTTTCTTT
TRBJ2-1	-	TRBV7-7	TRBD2	CASSKFSGRTYNEQFF	TGTGCCAGCAGCAAATTCAGCGGGAGGACCTACAATGAGCAGTTCTTC
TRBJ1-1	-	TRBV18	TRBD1	CASSPGQGGASEAFF	TGTGCCAGCTCACCTGGACAGGGAGGAGCATCTGAAGCTTTCTTT
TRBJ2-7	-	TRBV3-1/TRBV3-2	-	CASSHTSGTQPYEQYF	TGTGCCAGCAGCCATACCTCCGGGACACAACCTTACGAGCAGTACTTC
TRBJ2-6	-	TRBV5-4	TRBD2	CASSFGASGASGANVLTF	TGTGCCAGCAGCTTTGGTGCTAGCGGTGCCTCTGGGGCCAACGTCCTGACTTTC
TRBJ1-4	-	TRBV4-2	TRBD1	CASSQPGTGGYEKLFF	TGTGCCAGCAGCCAGCCCGGGACAGGGGGCTATGAAAAACTGTTTTTT
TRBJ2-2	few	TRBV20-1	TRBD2	CSAPGGGELFF	TGCAGTGCTCCGGGAGGCGGGGAGCTGTTTTTT
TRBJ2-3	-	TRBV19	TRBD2	CASSNRSGGTRADTQYF	TGTGCCAGTAGTAATAGGAGCGGGGGGACTCGCGCAGATACGCAGTATTTT
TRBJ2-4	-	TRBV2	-	CASTFQGAKNIQYF	TGTGCCAGCACCTTCCAGGGGGCCAAAAACATTCAGTACTTC
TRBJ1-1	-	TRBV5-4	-	CASSLQAESAFF	TGTGCCAGCAGCTTGCAGGCCGAATCAGCTTTCTTT
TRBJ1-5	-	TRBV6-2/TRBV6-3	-	CASSRLDSLRDQPQHF	TGTGCCAGCAGCCGTTTGGACTCCTTAAGGGATCAGCCCCAGCATTTT
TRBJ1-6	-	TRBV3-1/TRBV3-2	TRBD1	CASSQEGWRQGASPLHF	TGTGCCAGCAGCCAAGAAGGATGGAGACAGGGGGCTTCACCCCTCCACTTT
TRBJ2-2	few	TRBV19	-	CASSIAQGYTGELFF	TGTGCCAGTAGTATAGCCCAGGGGTACACCGGGGAGCTGTTTTTT
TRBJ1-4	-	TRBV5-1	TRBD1	CASSTEPQGEPNEKLFF	TGCGCCAGCAGCACGGAACCACAGGGGGAACCTAATGAAAAACTGTTTTTT
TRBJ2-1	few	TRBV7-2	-	CASSLALGGGNEQFF	TGTGCCAGCAGCTTAGCGCTGGGAGGGGGGAATGAGCAGTTCTTC
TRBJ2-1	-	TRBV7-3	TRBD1	CASSLYGQGQDYNEQFF	TGTGCCAGCAGCTTGTACGGGCAGGGACAGGATTACAATGAGCAGTTCTTC
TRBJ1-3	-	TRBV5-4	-	CASSLGTAGNTIYF	TGTGCCAGCAGCTTGGGGACAGCTGGAAACACCATATATTTT
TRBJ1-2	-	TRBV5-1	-	CASSLDQGNNYGYTF	TGCGCCAGCAGCTTGGACCAGGGGAATAACTATGGCTACACCTTC
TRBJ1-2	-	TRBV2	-	CASSTVRYGYTF	TGTGCCAGCAGCACTGTAAGATATGGCTACACCTTC
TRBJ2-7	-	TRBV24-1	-	CATQGRVGSSYEQYF	TGTGCCACCCAGGGCCGTGTGGGCAGCTCCTACGAGCAGTACTTC
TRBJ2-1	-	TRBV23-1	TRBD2	CASSRILLAGGPLCNEQFF	TGCGCCAGCAGCCGTATTCTCCTAGCGGGAGGGCCGTTGTGCAATGAGCAGTTCTTC
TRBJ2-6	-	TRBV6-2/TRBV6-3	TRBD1	CASSYGGTGGSGANVLTF	TGTGCCAGCAGTTACGGAGGGACAGGGGGATCTGGGGCCAACGTCCTGACTTTC
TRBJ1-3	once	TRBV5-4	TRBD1	CASSPTGDSGNTIYF	TGTGCCAGCAGCCCGACAGGGGACTCTGGAAACACCATATATTTT
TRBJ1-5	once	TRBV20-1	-	CSASRGSKDQPQHF	TGCAGTGCTAGTAGGGGGTCGAAAGATCAGCCCCAGCATTTT
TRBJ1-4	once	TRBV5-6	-	CASSSPGQYNEKLFF	TGTGCCAGCAGCTCCCCGGGACAATATAATGAAAAACTGTTTTTT
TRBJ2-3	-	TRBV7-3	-	CASSLNEADTQYF	TGTGCCAGCAGCTTAAATGAGGCAGATACGCAGTATTTT
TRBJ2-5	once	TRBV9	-	CASSVATRGQETQYF	TGTGCCAGCAGCGTAGCTACCAGGGGCCAAGAGACCCAGTACTTC
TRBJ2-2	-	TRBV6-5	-	CASSIRGNTGELFF	TGTGCCAGCAGTATCAGGGGGAACACCGGGGAGCTGTTTTTT
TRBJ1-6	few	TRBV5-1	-	CASSLGLGTAGGLNSPLHF	TGCGCCAGCAGCCTGGGGTTGGGTACCGCCGGCGGGCTTAATTCACCCCTCCACTTT